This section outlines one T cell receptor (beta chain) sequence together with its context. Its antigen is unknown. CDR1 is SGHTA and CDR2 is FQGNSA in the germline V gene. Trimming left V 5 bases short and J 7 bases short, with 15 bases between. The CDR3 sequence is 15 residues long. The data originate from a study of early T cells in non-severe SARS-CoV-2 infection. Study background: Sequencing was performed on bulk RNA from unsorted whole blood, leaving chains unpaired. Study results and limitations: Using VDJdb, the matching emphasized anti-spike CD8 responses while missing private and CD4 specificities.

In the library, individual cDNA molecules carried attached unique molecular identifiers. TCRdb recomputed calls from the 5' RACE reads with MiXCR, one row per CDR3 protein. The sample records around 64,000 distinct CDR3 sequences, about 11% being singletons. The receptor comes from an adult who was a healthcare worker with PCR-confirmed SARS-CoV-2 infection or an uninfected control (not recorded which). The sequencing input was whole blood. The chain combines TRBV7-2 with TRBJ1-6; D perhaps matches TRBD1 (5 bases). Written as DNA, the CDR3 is TGTGCCAGCAGCCTCCTTCAGGGTGCCAATTCACCCCTCCACTTT. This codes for CASSLLQGANSPLHF.